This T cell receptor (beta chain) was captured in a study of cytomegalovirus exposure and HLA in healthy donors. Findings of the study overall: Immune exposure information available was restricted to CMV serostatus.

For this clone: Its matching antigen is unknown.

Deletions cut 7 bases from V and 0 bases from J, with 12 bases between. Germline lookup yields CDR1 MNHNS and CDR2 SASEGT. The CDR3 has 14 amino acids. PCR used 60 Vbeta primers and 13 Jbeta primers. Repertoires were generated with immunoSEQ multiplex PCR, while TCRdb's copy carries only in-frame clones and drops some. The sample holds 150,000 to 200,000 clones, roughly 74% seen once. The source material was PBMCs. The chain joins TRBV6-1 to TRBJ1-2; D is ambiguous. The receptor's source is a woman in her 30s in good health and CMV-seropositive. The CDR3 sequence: CASKSGPANYGYTF. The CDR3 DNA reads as TGTGCCAGCAAGTCAGGCCCTGCTAACTATGGCTACACCTTC.